The TCR beta chain described here comes from a study of T cell clones after liver transplantation. Background on the study: Samples came from ITN030ST, which attempted immunosuppression withdrawal within 2 years of liver transplantation. Standard immunosuppression, with no induction, continued until 12-24 months after transplant. At least one year of complete immunosuppression withdrawal without enzymes over twice normal defined tolerance. Study observations and caveats: Migration into the graft, not deletion, may explain lost graft donor-reactive T cells.

About this clone itself: Its antigen remains unidentified.

The repertoire was sequenced with immunoSEQ multiplex PCR; TCRdb's copy has only in-frame clones and lacks some. In the table there are tens of thousands of clones, about four fifths of which are singletons. The CDR3 is 13 amino acids. The chain couples TRBV12-2 to TRBJ1-3. TRBV12-2 represents a pseudogene. The source was CD4+ T cells from blood, collected 12 months after liver transplant. The sequence was obtained from a human patient who received a liver transplant. Some T cells may be graft donor cells. The CDR3 sequence: CASLYRSGNTIYF. In DNA, the CDR3 is TGTGCAAGTCTCTACCGCTCTGGAAACACCATATATTTT.